This T cell receptor (beta chain) was retrieved from a study of cytomegalovirus exposure and HLA in healthy donors. Study-wide results and limits: The authors listed 164 TCR beta chains as cytomegalovirus-associated. Diagnosis of cytomegalovirus status made by the classifier reportedly showed high specificity and sensitivity. Reportedly, a later analysis found an Asian-associated ancestry cluster had fewer N-insertions than the approximately 600-donor mean. Association of 16,951 TCR beta sequences with HLA alleles was found at 0.05 false discovery rate in a later analysis.

A note on this clone: Its target is unknown.

The germline V gene has CDR1 LNHNV and CDR2 YYDKDF (reference sequence). With 1 base clipped from V and 7 bases from J, the junction kept 8 bases outside the gene matches. The length of the CDR3 is 16 residues. With 60 Vbeta and 13 Jbeta primers, the PCR was carried out. Assay used: immunoSEQ multiplex PCR; TCRdb lists only in-frame clones, some missing. The sample consists of about 160,000 clones, roughly two thirds of them appearing once. Input material: PBMCs. J is TRBJ1-4 and V is TRBV15; 8 bases line up with TRBD1. This sequence originates from a middle-aged woman in good health and CMV-seropositive. The CDR3 region is CATSRGGGTGGEKLFF. For the CDR3, the DNA is TGTGCCACCAGCAGAGGGGGCGGGACAGGCGGTGAAAAACTGTTTTTT.